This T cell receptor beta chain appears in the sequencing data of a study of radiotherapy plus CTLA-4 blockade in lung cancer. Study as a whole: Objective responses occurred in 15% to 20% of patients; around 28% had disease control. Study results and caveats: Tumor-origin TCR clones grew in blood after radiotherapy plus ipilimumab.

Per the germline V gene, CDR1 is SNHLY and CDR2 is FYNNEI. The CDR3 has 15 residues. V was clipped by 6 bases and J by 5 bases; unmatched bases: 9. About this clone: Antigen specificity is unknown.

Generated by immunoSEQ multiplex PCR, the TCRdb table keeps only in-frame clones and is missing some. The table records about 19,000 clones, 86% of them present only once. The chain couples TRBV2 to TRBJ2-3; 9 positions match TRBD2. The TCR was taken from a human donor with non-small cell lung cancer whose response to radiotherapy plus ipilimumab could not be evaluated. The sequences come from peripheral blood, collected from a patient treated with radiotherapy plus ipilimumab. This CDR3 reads CASRYRTSAQDTQYF. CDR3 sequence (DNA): TGTGCCAGCAGGTACCGGACTAGCGCTCAAGATACGCAGTATTTT.